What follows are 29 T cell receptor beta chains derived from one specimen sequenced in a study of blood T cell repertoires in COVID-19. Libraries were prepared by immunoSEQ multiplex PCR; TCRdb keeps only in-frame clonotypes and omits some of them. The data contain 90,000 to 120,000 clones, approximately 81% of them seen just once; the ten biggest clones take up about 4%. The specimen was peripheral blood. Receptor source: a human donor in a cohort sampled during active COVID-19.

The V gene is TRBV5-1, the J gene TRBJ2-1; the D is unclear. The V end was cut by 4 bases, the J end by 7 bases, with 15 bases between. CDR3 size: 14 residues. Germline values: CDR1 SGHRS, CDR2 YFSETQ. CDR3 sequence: CASSVLSRENEQFF. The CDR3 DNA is TGCGCCAGCAGCGTCCTATCACGTGAAAATGAGCAGTTCTTC.

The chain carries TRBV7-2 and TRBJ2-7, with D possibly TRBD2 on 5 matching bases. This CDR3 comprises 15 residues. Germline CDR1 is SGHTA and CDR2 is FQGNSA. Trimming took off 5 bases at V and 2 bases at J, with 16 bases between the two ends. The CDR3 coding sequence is TGTGCCAGCAGCCAAGCGGATGACCCAACCTACGAGCAGTACTTC. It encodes CASSQADDPTYEQYF.

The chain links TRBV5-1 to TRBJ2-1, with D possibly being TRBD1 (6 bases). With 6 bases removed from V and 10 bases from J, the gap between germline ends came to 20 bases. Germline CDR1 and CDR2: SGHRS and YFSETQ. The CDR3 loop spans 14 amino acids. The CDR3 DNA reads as TGCGCCAGCAACCCGGACTCAACAGGACAGGAGCAGTTCTTC. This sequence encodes CASNPDSTGQEQFF.

CDR3 DNA sequence: TGTGCCAGCAGCGTAGACGTGGGCGGGACTCCCTACAATGAGCAGTTCTTC. Its protein is CASSVDVGGTPYNEQFF. The gene calls are TRBV9 and TRBJ2-1, with D possibly being TRBD2 (6 bases). The CDR3 runs to 17 residues. CDR1 and CDR2 from the germline V gene are SGDLS and YYNGEE. V was cut by 0 bases and J by 2 bases, with 15 bases left in between. Drawing the rest from reference TRBV9 and TRBJ2-1, the complete variable domain is DSGVTQTPKHLITATGQRVTLRCSPRSGDLSVYWYQQSLDQGLQFLIQYYNGEERAKGNILERFSAQQFPDLHSELNLSSLELGDSALYFCASSVDVGGTPYNEQFFGPGTRLTVL.

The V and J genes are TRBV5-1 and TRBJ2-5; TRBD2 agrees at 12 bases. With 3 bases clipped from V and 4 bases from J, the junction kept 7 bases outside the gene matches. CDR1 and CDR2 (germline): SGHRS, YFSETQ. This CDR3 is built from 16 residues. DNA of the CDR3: TGCGCCAGCAGCTCAGGCGGACTAGCGGGATTAGAGACCCAGTACTTC. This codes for CASSSGGLAGLETQYF.

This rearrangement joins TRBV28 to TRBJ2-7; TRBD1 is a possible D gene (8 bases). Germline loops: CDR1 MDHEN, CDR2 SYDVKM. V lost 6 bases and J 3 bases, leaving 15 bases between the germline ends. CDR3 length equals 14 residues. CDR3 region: CASRAGQAYYEQYF. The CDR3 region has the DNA TGTGCCAGCAGAGCGGGACAGGCCTACTACGAGCAGTACTTC.

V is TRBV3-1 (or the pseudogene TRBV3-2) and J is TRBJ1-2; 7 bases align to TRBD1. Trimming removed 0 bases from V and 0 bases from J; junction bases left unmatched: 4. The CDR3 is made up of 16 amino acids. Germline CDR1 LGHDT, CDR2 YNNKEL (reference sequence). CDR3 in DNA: TGTGCCAGCAGCCAAGAGAGGACAGGCGCTAACTATGGCTACACCTTC. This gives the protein CASSQERTGANYGYTF.

The CDR3 spells CASSPTGVGELFF. The CDR3 nucleotides are TGTGCCAGCAGCCCAACGGGTGTCGGGGAGCTGTTTTTT. V is TRBV11-2 and J is TRBJ2-2; D is unresolved. Trimming stripped 5 bases from V and 7 bases from J, with 11 bases between. The CDR3 sequence is 13 residues long. CDR1 and CDR2 from the germline V gene are SGHAT and FQNNGV.

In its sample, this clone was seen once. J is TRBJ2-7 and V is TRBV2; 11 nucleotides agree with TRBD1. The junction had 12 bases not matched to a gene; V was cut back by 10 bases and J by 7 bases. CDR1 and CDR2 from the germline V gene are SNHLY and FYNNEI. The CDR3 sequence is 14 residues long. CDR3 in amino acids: CATADRGRLSEQYF. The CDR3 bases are TGTGCCACCGCGGACAGGGGGCGTCTTTCAGAGCAGTACTTC.

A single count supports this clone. The CDR3 sequence: CASTPRTSGSNEQFF. The CDR3 coding sequence is TGTGCCAGCACCCCCAGGACTAGCGGGAGCAATGAGCAGTTCTTC. V gene TRBV2 combines with J gene TRBJ2-1; 13 bases map to TRBD2. The CDR3 sequence is 15 residues long. CDR1 SNHLY and CDR2 FYNNEI come from the germline V gene. The V gene end was trimmed by 7 bases and the J gene end by 6 bases; junction bases not matched to a gene: 6.

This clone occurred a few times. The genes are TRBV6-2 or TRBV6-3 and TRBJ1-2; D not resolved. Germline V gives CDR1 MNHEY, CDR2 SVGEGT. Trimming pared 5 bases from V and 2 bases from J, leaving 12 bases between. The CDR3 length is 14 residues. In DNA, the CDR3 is TGTGCCAGCAGTCGTCCCCTACAGAACTATGGCTACACCTTC. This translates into CASSRPLQNYGYTF.

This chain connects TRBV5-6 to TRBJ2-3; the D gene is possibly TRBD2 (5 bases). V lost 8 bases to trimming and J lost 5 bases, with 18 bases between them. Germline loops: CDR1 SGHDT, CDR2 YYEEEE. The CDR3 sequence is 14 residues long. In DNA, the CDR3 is TGTGCCAGTCGGGAAAGGGTTTTTATAGATACGCAGTATTTT. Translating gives CASRERVFIDTQYF. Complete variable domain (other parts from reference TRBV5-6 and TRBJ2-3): DAGVTQSPTHLIKTRGQQVTLRCSPKSGHDTVSWYQQALGQGPQFIFQYYEEEERQRGNFPDRFSGHQFPNYSSELNVNALLLGDSALYLCASRERVFIDTQYFGPGTRLTVL.

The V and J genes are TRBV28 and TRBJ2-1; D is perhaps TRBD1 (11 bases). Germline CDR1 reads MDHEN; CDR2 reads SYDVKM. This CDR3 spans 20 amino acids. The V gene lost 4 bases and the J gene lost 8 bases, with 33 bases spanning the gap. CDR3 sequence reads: CASSSLGTGGSGRALDEQFF. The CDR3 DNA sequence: TGTGCCAGCAGTTCCCTCGGGACAGGGGGAAGCGGGAGGGCCTTGGATGAGCAGTTCTTC.

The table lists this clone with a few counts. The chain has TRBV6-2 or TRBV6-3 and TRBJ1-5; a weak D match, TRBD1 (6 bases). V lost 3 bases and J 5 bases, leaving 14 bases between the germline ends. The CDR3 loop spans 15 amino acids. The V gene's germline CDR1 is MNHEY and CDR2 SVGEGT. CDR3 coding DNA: TGTGCCAGCAGTTATTGGGGGGGCGCCGATCAGCCCCAGCATTTT. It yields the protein CASSYWGGADQPQHF.

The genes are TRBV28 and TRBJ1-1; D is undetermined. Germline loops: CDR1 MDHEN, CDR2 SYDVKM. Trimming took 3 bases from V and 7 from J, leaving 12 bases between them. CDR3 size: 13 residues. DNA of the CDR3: TGTGCCAGCAGTTTGGAGGGCTTACTTGAAGCTTTCTTT. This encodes CASSLEGLLEAFF. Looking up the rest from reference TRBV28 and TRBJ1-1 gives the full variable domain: DVKVTQSSRYLVKRTGEKVFLECVQDMDHENMFWYRQDPGLGLRLIYFSYDVKMKEKGDIPEGYSVSREKKERFSLILESASTNQTSMYLCASSLEGLLEAFFGQGTRLTVV.

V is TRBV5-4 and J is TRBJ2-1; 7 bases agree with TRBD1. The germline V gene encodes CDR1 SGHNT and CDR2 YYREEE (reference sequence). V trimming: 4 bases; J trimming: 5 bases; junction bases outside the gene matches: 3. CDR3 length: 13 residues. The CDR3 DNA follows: TGTGCCAGCAGCCTTGGACAGGACAATGAGCAGTTCTTC. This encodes CASSLGQDNEQFF.

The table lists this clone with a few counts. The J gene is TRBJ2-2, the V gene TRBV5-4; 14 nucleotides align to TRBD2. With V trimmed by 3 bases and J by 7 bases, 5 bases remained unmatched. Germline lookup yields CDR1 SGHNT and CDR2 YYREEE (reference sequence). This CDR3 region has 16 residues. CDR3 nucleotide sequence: TGTGCCAGCAGCTCGGGACTAGCGGGAGTAGGCGGGGAGCTGTTTTTT. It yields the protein CASSSGLAGVGGELFF. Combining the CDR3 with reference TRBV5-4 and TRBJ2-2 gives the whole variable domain ETGVTQSPTHLIKTRGQQVTLRCSSQSGHNTVSWYQQALGQGPQFIFQYYREEENGRGNFPPRFSGLQFPNYSSELNVNALELDDSALYLCASSSGLAGVGGELFFGEGSRLTVL.

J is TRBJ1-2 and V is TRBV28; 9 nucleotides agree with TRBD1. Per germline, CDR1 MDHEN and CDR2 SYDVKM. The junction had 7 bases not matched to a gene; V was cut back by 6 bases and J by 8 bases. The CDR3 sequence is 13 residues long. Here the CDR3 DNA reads TGTGCCAGCAGGACAGGGGGGGATAGCGGCTACACCTTC. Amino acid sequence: CASRTGGDSGYTF.

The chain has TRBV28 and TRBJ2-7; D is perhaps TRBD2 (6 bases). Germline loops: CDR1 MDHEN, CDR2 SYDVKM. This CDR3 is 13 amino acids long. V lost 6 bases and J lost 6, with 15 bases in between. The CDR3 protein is CASRAGLNLEQYF. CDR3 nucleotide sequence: TGTGCCAGCAGAGCGGGCCTTAACCTCGAGCAGTACTTC. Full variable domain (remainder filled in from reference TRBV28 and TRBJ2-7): DVKVTQSSRYLVKRTGEKVFLECVQDMDHENMFWYRQDPGLGLRLIYFSYDVKMKEKGDIPEGYSVSREKKERFSLILESASTNQTSMYLCASRAGLNLEQYFGPGTRLTVT.

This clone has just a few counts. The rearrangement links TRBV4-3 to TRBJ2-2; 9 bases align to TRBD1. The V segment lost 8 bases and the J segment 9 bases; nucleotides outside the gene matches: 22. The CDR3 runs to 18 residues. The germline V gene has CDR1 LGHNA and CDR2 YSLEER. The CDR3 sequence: CASPCDGNRGQLHRELFF. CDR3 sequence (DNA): TGCGCCAGCCCATGTGATGGAAACAGGGGGCAACTCCACCGGGAGCTGTTTTTT.

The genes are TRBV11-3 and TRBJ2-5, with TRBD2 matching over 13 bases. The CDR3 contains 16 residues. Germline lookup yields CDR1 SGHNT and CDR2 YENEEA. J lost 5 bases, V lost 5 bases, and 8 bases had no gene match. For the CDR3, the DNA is TGTGCCAGCAGCCCCGGACTAGCGGGAGTAGGCGAGACCCAGTACTTC. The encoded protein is CASSPGLAGVGETQYF.

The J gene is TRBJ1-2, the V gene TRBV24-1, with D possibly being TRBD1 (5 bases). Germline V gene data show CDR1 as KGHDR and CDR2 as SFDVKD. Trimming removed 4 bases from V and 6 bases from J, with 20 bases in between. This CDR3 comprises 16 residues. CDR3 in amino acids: CATSDQGSMGPHGYTF. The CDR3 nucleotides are TGTGCCACCAGTGACCAAGGGTCGATGGGGCCTCATGGCTACACCTTC.

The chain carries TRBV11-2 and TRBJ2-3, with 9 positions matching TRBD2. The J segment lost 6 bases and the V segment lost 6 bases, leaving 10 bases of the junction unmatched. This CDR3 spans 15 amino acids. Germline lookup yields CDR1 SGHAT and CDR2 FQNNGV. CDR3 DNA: TGTGCCAGCAGTAGGACTAGCGTTCAGGTGGATACGCAGTATTTT. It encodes CASSRTSVQVDTQYF. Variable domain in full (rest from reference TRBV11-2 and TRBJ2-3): EAGVAQSPRYKIIEKRQSVAFWCNPISGHATLYWYQQILGQGPKLLIQFQNNGVVDDSQLPKDRFSAERLKGVDSTLKIQPAKLEDSAVYLCASSRTSVQVDTQYFGPGTRLTVL.

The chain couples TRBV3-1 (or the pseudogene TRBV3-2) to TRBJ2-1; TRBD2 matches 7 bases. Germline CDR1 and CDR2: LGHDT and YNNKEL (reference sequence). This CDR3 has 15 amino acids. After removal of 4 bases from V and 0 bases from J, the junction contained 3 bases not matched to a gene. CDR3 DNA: TGTGCCAGCAGCCCGATAGCGGGCTCCTACAATGAGCAGTTCTTC. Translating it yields CASSPIAGSYNEQFF.

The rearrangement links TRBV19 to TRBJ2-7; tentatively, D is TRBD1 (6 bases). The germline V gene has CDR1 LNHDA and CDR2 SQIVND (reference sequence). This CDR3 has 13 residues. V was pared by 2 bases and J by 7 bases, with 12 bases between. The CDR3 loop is CASSIMPGEEQYV. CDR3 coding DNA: TGTGCCAGTAGTATAATGCCAGGGGAAGAGCAGTACGTC.

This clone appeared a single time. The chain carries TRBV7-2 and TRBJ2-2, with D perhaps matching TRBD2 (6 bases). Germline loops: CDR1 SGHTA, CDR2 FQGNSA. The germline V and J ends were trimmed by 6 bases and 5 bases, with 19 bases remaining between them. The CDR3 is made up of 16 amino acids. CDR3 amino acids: CASRPPGAGTTGELFF. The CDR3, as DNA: TGTGCCAGCAGGCCCCCTGGGGCGGGGACGACCGGGGAGCTGTTTTTT.

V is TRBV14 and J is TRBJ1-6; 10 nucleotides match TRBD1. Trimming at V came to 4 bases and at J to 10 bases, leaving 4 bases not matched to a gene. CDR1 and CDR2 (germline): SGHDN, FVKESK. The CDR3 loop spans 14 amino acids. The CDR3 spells CASSPDRGLSPLHF. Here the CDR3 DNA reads TGTGCCAGCAGCCCGGACAGGGGGTTGTCACCCCTCCACTTT.

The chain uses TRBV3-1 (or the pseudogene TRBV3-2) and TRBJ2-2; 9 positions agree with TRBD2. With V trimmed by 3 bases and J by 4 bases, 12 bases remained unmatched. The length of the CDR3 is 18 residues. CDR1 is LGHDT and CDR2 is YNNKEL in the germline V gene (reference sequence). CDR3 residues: CASSQLFSSGTGTGELFF. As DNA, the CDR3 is TGTGCCAGCAGCCAGCTTTTTTCTAGCGGGACGGGCACCGGGGAGCTGTTTTTT.

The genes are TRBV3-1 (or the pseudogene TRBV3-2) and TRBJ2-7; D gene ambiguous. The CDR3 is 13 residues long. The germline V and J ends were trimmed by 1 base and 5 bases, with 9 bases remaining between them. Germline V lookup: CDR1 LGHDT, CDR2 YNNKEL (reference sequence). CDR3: CASSQGLLDEQYF. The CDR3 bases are TGTGCCAGCAGCCAAGGGCTTTTGGACGAGCAGTACTTC.